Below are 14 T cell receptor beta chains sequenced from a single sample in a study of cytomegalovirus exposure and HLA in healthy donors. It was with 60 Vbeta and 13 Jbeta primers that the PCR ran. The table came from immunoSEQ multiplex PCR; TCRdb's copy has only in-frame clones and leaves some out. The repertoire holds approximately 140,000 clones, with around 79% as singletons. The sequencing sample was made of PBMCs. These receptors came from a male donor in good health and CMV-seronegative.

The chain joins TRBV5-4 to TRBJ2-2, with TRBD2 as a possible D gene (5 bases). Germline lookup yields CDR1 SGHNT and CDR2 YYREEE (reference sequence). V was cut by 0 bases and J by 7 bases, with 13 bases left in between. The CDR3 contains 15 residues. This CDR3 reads CASSLEGNRGGELFF. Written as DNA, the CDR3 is TGTGCCAGCAGCTTGGAAGGGAATCGGGGCGGGGAGCTGTTTTTT.

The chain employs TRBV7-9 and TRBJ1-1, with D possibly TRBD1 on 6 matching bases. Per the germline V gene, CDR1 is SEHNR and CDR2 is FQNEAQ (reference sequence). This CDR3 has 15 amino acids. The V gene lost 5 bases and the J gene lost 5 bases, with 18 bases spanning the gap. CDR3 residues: CASSKSRGARTEAFF. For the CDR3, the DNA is TGTGCCAGCAGCAAGAGCCGGGGGGCTCGGACTGAAGCTTTCTTT.

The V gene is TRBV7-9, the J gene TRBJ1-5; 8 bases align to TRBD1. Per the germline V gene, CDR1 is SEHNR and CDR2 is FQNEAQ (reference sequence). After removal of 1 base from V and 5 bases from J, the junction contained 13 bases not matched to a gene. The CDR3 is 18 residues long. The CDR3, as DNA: TGTGCCAGCAGCTTAGTCGGGGACAGGTTACCTGGGGATCAGCCCCAGCATTTT. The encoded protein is CASSLVGDRLPGDQPQHF.

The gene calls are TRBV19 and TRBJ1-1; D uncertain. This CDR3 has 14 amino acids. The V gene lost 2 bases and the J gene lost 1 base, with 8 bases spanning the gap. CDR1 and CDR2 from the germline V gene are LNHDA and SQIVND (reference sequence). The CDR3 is CASSIWQENTEAFF. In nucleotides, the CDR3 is TGTGCCAGTAGTATATGGCAGGAGAACACTGAAGCTTTCTTT.

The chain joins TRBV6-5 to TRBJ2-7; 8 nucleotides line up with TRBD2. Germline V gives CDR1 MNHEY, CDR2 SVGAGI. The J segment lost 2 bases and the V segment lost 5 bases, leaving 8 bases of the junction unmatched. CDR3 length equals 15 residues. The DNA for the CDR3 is TGTGCCAGCAGTAAATTACTAGCGGTAACCTACGAGCAGTACTTC. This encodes CASSKLLAVTYEQYF.

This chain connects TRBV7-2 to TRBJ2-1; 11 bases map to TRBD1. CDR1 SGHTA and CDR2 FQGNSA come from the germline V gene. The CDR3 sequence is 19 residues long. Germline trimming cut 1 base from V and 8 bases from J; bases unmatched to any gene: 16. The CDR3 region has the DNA TGTGCCAGCAGCTTAGGGGTAACGAGGGGGACAGGGGGTTCGGATGAGCAGTTCTTC. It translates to CASSLGVTRGTGGSDEQFF.

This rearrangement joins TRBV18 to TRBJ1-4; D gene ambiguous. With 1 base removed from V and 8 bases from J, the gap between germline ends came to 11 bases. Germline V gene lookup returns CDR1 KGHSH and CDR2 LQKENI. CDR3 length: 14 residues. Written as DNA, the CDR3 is TGTGCCAGCTCACCACACCCGGGAGCCGAAAAACTGTTTTTT. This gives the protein CASSPHPGAEKLFF.

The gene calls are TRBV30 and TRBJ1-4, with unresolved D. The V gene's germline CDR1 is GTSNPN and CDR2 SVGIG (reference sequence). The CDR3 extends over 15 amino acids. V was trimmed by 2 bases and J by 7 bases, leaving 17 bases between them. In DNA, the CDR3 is TGTGCCTGGAGTAGGAGGCTCCAAGCAGGTGAAAAACTGTTTTTT. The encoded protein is CAWSRRLQAGEKLFF.

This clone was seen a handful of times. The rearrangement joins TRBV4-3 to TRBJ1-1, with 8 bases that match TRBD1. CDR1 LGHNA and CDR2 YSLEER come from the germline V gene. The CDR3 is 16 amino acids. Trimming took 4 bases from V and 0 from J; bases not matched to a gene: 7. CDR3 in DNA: TGCGCCAGCAGCCCACAGGGGGGGAGGATGAACACTGAAGCTTTCTTT. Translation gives CASSPQGGRMNTEAFF.

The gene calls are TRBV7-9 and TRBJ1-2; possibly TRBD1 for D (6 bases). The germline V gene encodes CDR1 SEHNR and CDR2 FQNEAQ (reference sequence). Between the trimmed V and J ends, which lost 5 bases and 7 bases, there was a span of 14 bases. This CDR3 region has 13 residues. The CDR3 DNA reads TGTGCCAGCAGCCCCCGACAGGTGGGTGGCTACACCTTC. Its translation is CASSPRQVGGYTF.

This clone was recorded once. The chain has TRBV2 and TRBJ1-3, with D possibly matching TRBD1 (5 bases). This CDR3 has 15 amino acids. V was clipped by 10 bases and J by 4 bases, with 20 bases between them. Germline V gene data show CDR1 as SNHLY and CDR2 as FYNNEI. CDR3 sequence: CAIPRGRGRGNTIYF. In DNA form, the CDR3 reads TGTGCCATCCCCCGAGGGAGGGGTAGGGGAAACACCATATATTTT.

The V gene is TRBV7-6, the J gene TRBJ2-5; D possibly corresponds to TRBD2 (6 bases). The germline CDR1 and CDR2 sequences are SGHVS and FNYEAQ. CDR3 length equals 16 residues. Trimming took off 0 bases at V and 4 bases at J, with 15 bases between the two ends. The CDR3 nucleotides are TGTGCCAGCAGCTTAGCGGTTGCGGGGTGGTCAGAGACCCAGTACTTC. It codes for CASSLAVAGWSETQYF.

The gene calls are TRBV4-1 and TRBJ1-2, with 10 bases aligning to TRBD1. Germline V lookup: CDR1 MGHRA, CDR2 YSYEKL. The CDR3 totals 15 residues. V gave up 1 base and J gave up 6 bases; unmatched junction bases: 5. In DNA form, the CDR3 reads TGCGCCAGCAGCCAAGTGATGGGGACAGGGGATGGCTACACCTTC. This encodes CASSQVMGTGDGYTF.

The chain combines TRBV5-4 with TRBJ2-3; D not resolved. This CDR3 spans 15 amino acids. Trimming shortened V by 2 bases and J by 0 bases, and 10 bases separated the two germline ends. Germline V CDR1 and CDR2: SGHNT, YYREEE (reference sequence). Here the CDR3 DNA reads TGTGCCAGCAGCTTCTTCCAAGCGAGCACAGATACGCAGTATTTT. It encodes CASSFFQASTDTQYF.